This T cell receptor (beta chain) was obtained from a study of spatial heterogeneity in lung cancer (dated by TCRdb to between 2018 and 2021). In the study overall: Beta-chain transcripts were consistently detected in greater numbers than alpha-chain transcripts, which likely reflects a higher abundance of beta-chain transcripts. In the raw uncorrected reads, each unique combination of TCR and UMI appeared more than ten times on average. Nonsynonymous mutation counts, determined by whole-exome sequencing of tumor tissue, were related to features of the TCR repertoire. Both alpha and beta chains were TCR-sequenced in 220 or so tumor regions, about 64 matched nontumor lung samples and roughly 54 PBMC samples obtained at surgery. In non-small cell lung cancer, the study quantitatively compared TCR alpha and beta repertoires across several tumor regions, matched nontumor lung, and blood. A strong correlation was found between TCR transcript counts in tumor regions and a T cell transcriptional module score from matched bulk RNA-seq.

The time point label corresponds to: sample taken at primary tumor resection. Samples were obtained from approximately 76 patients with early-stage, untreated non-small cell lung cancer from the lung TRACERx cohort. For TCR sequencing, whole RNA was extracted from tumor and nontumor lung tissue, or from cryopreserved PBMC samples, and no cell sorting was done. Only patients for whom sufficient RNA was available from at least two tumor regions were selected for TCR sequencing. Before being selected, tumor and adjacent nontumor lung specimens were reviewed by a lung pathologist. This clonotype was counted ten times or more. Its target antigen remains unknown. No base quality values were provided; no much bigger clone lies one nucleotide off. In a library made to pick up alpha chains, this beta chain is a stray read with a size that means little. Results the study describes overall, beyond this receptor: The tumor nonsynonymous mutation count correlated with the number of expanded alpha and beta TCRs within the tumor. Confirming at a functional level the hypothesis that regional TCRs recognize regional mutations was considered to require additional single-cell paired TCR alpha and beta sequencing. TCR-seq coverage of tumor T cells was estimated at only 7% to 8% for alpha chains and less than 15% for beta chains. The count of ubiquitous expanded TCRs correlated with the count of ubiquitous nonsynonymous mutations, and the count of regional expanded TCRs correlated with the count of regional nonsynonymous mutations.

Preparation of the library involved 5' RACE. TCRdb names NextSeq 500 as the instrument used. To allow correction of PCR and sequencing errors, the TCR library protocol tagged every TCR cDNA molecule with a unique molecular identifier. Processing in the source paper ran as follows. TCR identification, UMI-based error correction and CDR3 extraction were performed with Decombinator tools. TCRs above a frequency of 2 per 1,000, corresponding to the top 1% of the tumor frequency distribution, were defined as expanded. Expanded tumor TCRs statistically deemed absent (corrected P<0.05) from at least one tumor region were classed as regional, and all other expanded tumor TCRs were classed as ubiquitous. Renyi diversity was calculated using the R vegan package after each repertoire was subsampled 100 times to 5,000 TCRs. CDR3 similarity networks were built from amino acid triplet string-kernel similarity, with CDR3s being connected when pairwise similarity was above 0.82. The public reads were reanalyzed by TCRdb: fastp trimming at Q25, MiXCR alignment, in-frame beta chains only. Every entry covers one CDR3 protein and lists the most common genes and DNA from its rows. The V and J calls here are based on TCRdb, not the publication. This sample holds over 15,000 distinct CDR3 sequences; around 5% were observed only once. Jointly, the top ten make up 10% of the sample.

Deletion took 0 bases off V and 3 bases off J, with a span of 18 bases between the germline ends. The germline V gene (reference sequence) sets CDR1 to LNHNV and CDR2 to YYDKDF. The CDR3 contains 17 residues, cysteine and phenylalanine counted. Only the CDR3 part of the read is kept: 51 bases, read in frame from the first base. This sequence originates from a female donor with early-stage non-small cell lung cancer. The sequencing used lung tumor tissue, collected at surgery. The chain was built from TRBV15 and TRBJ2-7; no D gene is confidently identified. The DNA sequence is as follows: TGTGCCACCAGCAGAGACTCGCATAATCTTGTTAGCTACGAGCAGTACTTC. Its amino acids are CATSRDSHNLVSYEQYF.